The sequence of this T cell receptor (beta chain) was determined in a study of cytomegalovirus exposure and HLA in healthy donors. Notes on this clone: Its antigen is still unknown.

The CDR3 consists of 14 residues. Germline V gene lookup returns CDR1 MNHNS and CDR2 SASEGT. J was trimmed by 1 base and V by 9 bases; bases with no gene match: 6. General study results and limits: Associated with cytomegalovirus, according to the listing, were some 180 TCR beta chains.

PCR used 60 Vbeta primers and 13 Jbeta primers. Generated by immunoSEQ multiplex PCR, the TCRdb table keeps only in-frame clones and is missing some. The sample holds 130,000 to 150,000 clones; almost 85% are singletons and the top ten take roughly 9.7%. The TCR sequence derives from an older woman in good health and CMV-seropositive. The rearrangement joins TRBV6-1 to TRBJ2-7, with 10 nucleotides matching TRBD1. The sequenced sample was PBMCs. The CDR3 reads CASRGTGVSYEQYF. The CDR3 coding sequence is TGTGCCAGTCGCGGGACAGGGGTTTCCTACGAGCAGTACTTC.